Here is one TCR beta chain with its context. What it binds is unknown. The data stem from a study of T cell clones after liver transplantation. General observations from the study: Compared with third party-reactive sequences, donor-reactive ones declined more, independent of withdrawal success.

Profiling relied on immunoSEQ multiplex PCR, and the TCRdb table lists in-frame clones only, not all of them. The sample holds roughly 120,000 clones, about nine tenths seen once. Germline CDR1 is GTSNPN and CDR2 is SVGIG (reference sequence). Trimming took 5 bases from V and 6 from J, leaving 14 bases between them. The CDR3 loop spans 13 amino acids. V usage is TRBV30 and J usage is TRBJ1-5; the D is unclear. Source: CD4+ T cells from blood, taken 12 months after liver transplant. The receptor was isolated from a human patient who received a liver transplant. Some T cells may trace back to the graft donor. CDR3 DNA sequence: TGTGCCTGGCAGAGGGAGGCCTCTCAGCCCCAGCATTTT. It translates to CAWQREASQPQHF.